This T cell receptor beta chain was recovered during a study of response to subunit inactivated influenza vaccine. The study's findings and limits: It was suggested by the authors that few new T cells are recruited by each seasonal influenza vaccination.

The CDR3 has 13 amino acids. The germline V and J ends were trimmed by 3 bases and 4 bases, with 12 bases remaining between them. From germline, CDR1 is SQVTM and CDR2 ANQGSEA. Notes on this clonotype: Its antigen is unidentified.

TCRdb reprocessed the RT-PCR reads via MiXCR and lists one record per CDR3 protein. The sample includes almost 600,000 distinct CDR3 sequences, roughly 15% of them seen just once. The sequence was collected from a man aged 50 to 59 who received an inactivated influenza vaccine. Sample: PBMCs from blood, taken 11 to 12 days after vaccination. The chain has TRBV29-1 and TRBJ1-2, with D maybe TRBD1 (6 bases). The CDR3 sequence is CSVEFQGFYGYTF. The CDR3, as DNA: TGCAGCGTTGAGTTTCAGGGGTTCTATGGCTACACCTTC.